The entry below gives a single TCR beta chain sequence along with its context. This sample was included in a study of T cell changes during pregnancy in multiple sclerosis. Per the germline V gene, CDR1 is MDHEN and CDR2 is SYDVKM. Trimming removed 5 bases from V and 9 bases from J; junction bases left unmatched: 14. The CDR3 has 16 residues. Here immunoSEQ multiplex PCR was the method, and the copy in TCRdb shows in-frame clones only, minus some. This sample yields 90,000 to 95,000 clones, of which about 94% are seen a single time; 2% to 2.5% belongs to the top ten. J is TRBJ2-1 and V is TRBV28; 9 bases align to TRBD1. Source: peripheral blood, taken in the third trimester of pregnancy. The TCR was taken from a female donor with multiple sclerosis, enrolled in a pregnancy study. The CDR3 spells CASSLYRGPMSSEQFF. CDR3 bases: TGTGCCAGCAGTCTCTACAGGGGGCCGATGTCGAGTGAGCAGTTCTTC. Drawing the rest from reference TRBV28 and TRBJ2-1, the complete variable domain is DVKVTQSSRYLVKRTGEKVFLECVQDMDHENMFWYRQDPGLGLRLIYFSYDVKMKEKGDIPEGYSVSREKKERFSLILESASTNQTSMYLCASSLYRGPMSSEQFFGPGTRLTVL.